This T cell receptor (beta chain) stems from a study of blood T cell repertoires in COVID-19. Per the germline V gene, CDR1 is GTSNPN and CDR2 is SVGIG (reference sequence). This CDR3 has 17 amino acids. J lost 10 bases, V lost 5 bases, and 18 bases had no gene match. The protocol was immunoSEQ multiplex PCR, while the TCRdb copy is restricted to in-frame clones and leaves out a portion. The sample lists approximately 70,000 clones, around 90% seen once, with 7.3% in the top ten. J is TRBJ1-6 and V is TRBV30, with TRBD1 matching over 9 bases. The sequenced sample consisted of peripheral blood. The receptor was isolated from a man aged 35-49 years with COVID-19, enrolled during active disease. CDR3 sequence: CAWRKRDRVTSGSPLHF. The CDR3 DNA reads as TGTGCCTGGCGCAAACGGGACAGGGTCACCTCAGGGTCACCCCTCCACTTT.